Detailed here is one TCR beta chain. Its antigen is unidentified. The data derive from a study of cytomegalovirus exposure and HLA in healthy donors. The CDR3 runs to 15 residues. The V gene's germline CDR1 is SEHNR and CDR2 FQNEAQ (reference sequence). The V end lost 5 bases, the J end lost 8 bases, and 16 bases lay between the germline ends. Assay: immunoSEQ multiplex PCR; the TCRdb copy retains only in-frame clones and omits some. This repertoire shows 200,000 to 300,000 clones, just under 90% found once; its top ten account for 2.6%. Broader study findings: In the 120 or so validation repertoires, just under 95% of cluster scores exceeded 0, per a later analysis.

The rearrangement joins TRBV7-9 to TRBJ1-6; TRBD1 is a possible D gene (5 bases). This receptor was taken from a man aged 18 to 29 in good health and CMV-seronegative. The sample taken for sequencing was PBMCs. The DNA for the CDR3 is TGTGCCAGCAGCGAATGGGACGGGACTTATTCACCCCTCCACTTT. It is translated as CASSEWDGTYSPLHF.